This is a list of T cell receptor beta chains from one sample in a study of cytomegalovirus exposure and HLA in healthy donors. Sequencing was performed with immunoSEQ multiplex PCR; in TCRdb, only in-frame clones are kept and a portion is missing. This table has some 150,000 clones, over 75% appearing once. The specimen was PBMCs. Receptor source: a young woman in good health and CMV-seronegative. Each CDR3 is given with its conserved first and last residue. D genes are given only for firm matches. The size of a clone is reported for some rows only, either as once, few or many, or as a class for expanded clones.

D: TRBD2
size: -
J: TRBJ2-3
V: TRBV27
CDR3: CASSLSGREADTQYF
DNA: TGTGCCAGCAGTCTAAGCGGGAGGGAAGCAGATACGCAGTATTTT

D: -
size: -
J: TRBJ2-2
V: TRBV11-2
CDR3: CASSFWRAGELFF
DNA: TGTGCCAGCAGCTTTTGGAGGGCGGGGGAGCTGTTTTTT

D: -
size: -
J: TRBJ2-3
V: TRBV5-4
CDR3: CASSQFPGDSTDTQYF
DNA: TGTGCCAGCAGCCAATTCCCAGGGGATAGCACAGATACGCAGTATTTT

D: TRBD1
size: -
J: TRBJ2-6
V: TRBV19
CDR3: CASSISGTGVAGANVLTF
DNA: TGTGCCAGTAGTATTTCAGGGACAGGGGTCGCTGGGGCCAACGTCCTGACTTTC

D: TRBD1
size: few
J: TRBJ2-2
V: TRBV5-1
CDR3: CASSWATGPNTGELFF
DNA: TGCGCCAGCAGCTGGGCGACAGGGCCCAACACCGGGGAGCTGTTTTTT

D: -
size: -
J: TRBJ2-7
V: TRBV18
CDR3: CASKDGTGTGISYEQYF
DNA: TGTGCCAGTAAAGACGGAACAGGGACGGGCATTTCCTACGAGCAGTACTTC

D: -
size: few
J: TRBJ2-2
V: TRBV23-1
CDR3: CASNKGGGELFF
DNA: TGCGCCAGCAACAAGGGAGGCGGGGAGCTGTTTTTT

D: -
size: -
J: TRBJ2-6
V: TRBV10-3
CDR3: CAISRGGGGANVLTF
DNA: TGTGCCATCAGTAGAGGGGGGGGTGGGGCCAACGTCCTGACTTTC

D: TRBD1
size: -
J: TRBJ1-5
V: TRBV7-9
CDR3: CASSPRTGRQPQHF
DNA: TGTGCCAGCAGCCCGCGGACAGGGCGGCAGCCCCAGCATTTT

D: TRBD1
size: -
J: TRBJ2-1
V: TRBV6-1
CDR3: CASSARQGTYEQFF
DNA: TGTGCCAGCAGTGCCAGACAGGGGACCTATGAGCAGTTCTTC

D: -
size: once
J: TRBJ2-5
V: TRBV15
CDR3: CATRITGLQETQYF
DNA: TGTGCCACCAGAATCACAGGGTTACAAGAGACCCAGTACTTC

D: -
size: -
J: TRBJ2-5
V: TRBV6-4
CDR3: CASFPESGQQETQYF
DNA: TGTGCCAGCTTTCCGGAAAGTGGACAACAAGAGACCCAGTACTTC

D: TRBD1
size: -
J: TRBJ2-5
V: TRBV7-2
CDR3: CASSLEQGVARETQYF
DNA: TGTGCCAGCAGCTTAGAACAGGGGGTCGCTAGGGAGACCCAGTACTTC

D: -
size: -
J: TRBJ2-1
V: TRBV11-2
CDR3: CASSLDRTSYNEQFF
DNA: TGTGCCAGCAGCCTCGACCGGACTTCCTACAATGAGCAGTTCTTC

D: TRBD1
size: -
J: TRBJ1-1
V: TRBV11-3
CDR3: CASSLVRGLSTEAFF
DNA: TGTGCCAGCAGCTTAGTCAGGGGGTTGAGCACTGAAGCTTTCTTT

D: TRBD1
size: -
J: TRBJ2-7
V: TRBV4-1
CDR3: CASSQEGGPGQSYEQYF
DNA: TGCGCCAGCAGCCAAGAAGGAGGACCGGGACAGAGTTACGAGCAGTACTTC